Shown below are 32 T cell receptor beta chains from a single sample sequenced in a study of CD8 T cells in Susac syndrome. With random hexamers, roughly 0.45 to 1 ug RNA was reverse transcribed. MiXCR, run by TCRdb on the immunoSEQ multiplex PCR reads, gives a single entry per CDR3 protein. The table includes approximately 120,000 distinct CDR3 sequences, around 94% detected once. Sequenced sample: CD8+ T cells from PBMCs. These receptors all stem from a human donor with Susac syndrome.

The CDR3: CASSQSEAVLYEQYF. CDR3 bases: TGTGCCAGCAGCCAAAGTGAAGCGGTCCTTTACGAGCAGTACTTC. The V and J genes are TRBV4-2 and TRBJ2-7, with D perhaps matching TRBD2 (5 bases). The germline V gene encodes CDR1 LGHNA and CDR2 YNFKEQ. The CDR3 is 15 residues long. The V and J ends lost 2 bases and 4 bases respectively, with 15 bases between them.

The rearrangement uses TRBV5-6 and TRBJ1-1; 7 nucleotides align to TRBD1. Germline trimming cut 4 bases from V and 5 bases from J; bases unmatched to any gene: 8. The CDR3 contains 14 residues. CDR1 and CDR2 (germline): SGHDT, YYEEEE. In DNA, the CDR3 is TGTGCCAGCAGCCCGACAGGGATAAGGACTGAAGCTTTCTTT. As protein: CASSPTGIRTEAFF.

The rearrangement uses TRBV6-5 and TRBJ2-2, with 7 bases matching TRBD1. The length of the CDR3 is 15 residues. V shed 2 bases, J shed 8 bases, and the junction held 8 bases outside the gene matches. CDR1 MNHEY and CDR2 SVGAGI come from the germline V gene. CDR3: CASSYPGTAEGELFF. The CDR3 DNA sequence: TGTGCCAGCAGTTACCCCGGGACAGCCGAGGGGGAGCTGTTTTTT.

The V and J genes are TRBV13 and TRBJ1-1; no definite D call. Germline-derived CDR1 and CDR2 are PRHDT and FYEKMQ (reference sequence). This CDR3 spans 11 amino acids. Deletions cut 7 bases from V and 6 bases from J, with 9 bases between. The CDR3 loop reads CASTNGPEAFF. CDR3 bases: TGTGCCAGCACCAACGGACCTGAAGCTTTCTTT.

The V call is TRBV6-4, the J call TRBJ2-5; a weak D match, TRBD1 (6 bases). The length of the CDR3 is 12 residues. V lost 6 bases to trimming and J lost 3 bases, with 8 bases between them. Germline lookup yields CDR1 MRHNA and CDR2 SNTAGT. The CDR3: CASRQGKETQYF. The CDR3 DNA reads as TGTGCCAGCAGACAGGGAAAAGAGACCCAGTACTTC.

The chain is built from TRBV29-1 and TRBJ1-1; D is ambiguous. Per the germline V gene, CDR1 is SQVTM and CDR2 is ANQGSEA. V dropped 4 bases and J dropped 5 bases, with 5 bases sitting between them. There are 10 residues in the CDR3. DNA for the CDR3: TGCAGCGTTGGCACAACTGAAGCTTTCTTT. Amino acid sequence: CSVGTTEAFF.

In its sample, this clonotype was seen once. The chain is built from TRBV7-9 and TRBJ2-3; D is unresolved. V was trimmed by 5 bases and J by 3 bases, leaving 6 bases between them. The CDR3 runs 12 residues. CDR1 and CDR2 (germline): SEHNR, FQNEAQ (reference sequence). The CDR3: CASSVETDTQYF. CDR3 sequence (DNA): TGTGCCAGCAGCGTAGAGACAGATACGCAGTATTTT. Drawing the rest from reference TRBV7-9 and TRBJ2-3, the complete variable domain is DTGVSQNPRHKITKRGQNVTFRCDPISEHNRLYWYRQTLGQGPEFLTYFQNEAQLEKSRLLSDRFSAERPKGSFSTLEIQRTEQGDSAMYLCASSVETDTQYFGPGTRLTVL.

In its sample, this clonotype was seen once. This chain links TRBV10-2 with TRBJ1-2, with unresolved D. Deletions cut 8 bases from V and 8 bases from J, with 12 bases between. This CDR3 contains 11 residues. Germline CDR1 is WSHSY and CDR2 is SAAADI. The CDR3 coding sequence is TGCGCCAGCGGAAAACGAGGGGGCTACACCTTC. Translation: CASGKRGGYTF.

J is TRBJ1-4 and V is TRBV29-1; D gene unclear. Germline V gives CDR1 SQVTM, CDR2 ANQGSEA. Trimming stripped 7 bases from V and 3 bases from J, with 18 bases between. This CDR3 region has 15 residues. The CDR3 DNA reads TGCAGCGCCTCAGATCAGATGGAGGCTAATGAAAAACTGTTTTTT. It is translated as CSASDQMEANEKLFF.

The rearrangement links TRBV7-3 to TRBJ2-3; D may be TRBD2 (5 bases). This CDR3 spans 15 amino acids. Deletions cut 6 bases from V and 6 bases from J, with 19 bases between. In germline, CDR1 is SGHTA, CDR2 FQGTGA. In nucleotides, the CDR3 is TGTGCCAGCAGTCAATTGGGAGAGATGTGGGATACGCAGTATTTT. Translation gives CASSQLGEMWDTQYF.

The chain combines TRBV7-9 with TRBJ1-1; D remains unclear. CDR3 length: 12 amino acids. CDR1 and CDR2 (germline): SEHNR, FQNEAQ (reference sequence). The ends were cut back, 5 bases at V and 2 bases at J, with 6 bases in the middle. The CDR3 DNA is TGTGCCAGCAGCATAACAAACACTGAAGCTTTCTTT. Translating gives CASSITNTEAFF.

The rearrangement joins TRBV24-1 to TRBJ2-1, with 12 nucleotides matching TRBD2. The J segment lost 4 bases and the V segment lost 4 bases, leaving 1 base of the junction unmatched. CDR1 is KGHDR, CDR2 SFDVKD, per germline. The CDR3 has 15 residues. CDR3 sequence: CATSEGLAGYNEQFF. The CDR3 nucleotides read TGTGCCACCAGTGAGGGACTAGCGGGTTACAATGAGCAGTTCTTC.

This clonotype was detected only once. The CDR3 nucleotides read TGTGCCTGGAGTGTCTCGGGGCTTTCTGAAGCTTTCTTT. Residues: CAWSVSGLSEAFF. This rearrangement joins TRBV30 to TRBJ1-1, with a possible D match to TRBD1 (5 bases). The CDR3 totals 13 residues. CDR1 GTSNPN and CDR2 SVGIG come from the germline V gene (reference sequence). Trimming removed 0 bases from V and 6 bases from J, with 11 bases in between.

The J gene is TRBJ1-1, the V gene TRBV15, with D hard to call. V was pared by 0 bases and J by 1 base, with 9 bases between. Germline V gives CDR1 LNHNV, CDR2 YYDKDF (reference sequence). The CDR3 covers 15 residues. CDR3 in amino acids: CATSRDRQANTEAFF. The CDR3 coding sequence is TGTGCCACCAGCAGAGATCGGCAGGCGAACACTGAAGCTTTCTTT.

The chain has TRBV4-1 and TRBJ2-1; D is uncertain. Trimming removed 3 bases from V and 6 bases from J, with 18 bases in between. The CDR3 is 16 residues long. Germline V lookup: CDR1 MGHRA, CDR2 YSYEKL. The chain's CDR3 is CASSHTKQPISNEQFF. The CDR3, as DNA: TGCGCCAGCAGCCATACGAAGCAACCAATTTCCAATGAGCAGTTCTTC.

The V and J genes are TRBV28 and TRBJ2-1, with no clear D. CDR1 is MDHEN and CDR2 is SYDVKM in the germline V gene. The CDR3 is 13 amino acids. Trimming took 1 base from V and 7 from J, leaving 8 bases between them. The CDR3 DNA follows: TGTGCCAGCAGTTTATTCCCGTATAATGAGCAGTTCTTC. Translating gives CASSLFPYNEQFF.

J is TRBJ2-7 and V is TRBV30; perhaps D is TRBD1 or TRBD2 (5 bases each). The ends were cut back, 0 bases at V and 3 bases at J, with 9 bases in the middle. This CDR3 region has 13 residues. Germline CDR1 GTSNPN, CDR2 SVGIG (reference sequence). CDR3 nucleotide sequence: TGTGCCTGGAGTGTAAGTGGGGGCTACGAGCAGTACTTC. The encoded protein is CAWSVSGGYEQYF.

This clonotype was picked up a small number of times. V is TRBV5-4 and J is TRBJ2-2; D not certain. Germline V lookup: CDR1 SGHNT, CDR2 YYREEE (reference sequence). V gave up 0 bases and J gave up 4 bases, with 4 bases separating them. The CDR3 sequence is 13 residues long. DNA of the CDR3: TGTGCCAGCAGCTTGGAGGGCACCGGGGAGCTGTTTTTT. Translation: CASSLEGTGELFF. The entire variable domain, with the rest obtained from reference TRBV5-4 and TRBJ2-2, is as follows: ETGVTQSPTHLIKTRGQQVTLRCSSQSGHNTVSWYQQALGQGPQFIFQYYREEENGRGNFPPRFSGLQFPNYSSELNVNALELDDSALYLCASSLEGTGELFFGEGSRLTVL.

The genes are TRBV28 and TRBJ2-5; D may be TRBD2 (6 bases). Per the germline V gene, CDR1 is MDHEN and CDR2 is SYDVKM. Trimming cost V 3 bases and J 6 bases, with 20 bases left between them. The CDR3 loop spans 16 amino acids. The CDR3 DNA reads TGTGCCAGCAGTTTTGGGGCAGGACTACTTCGGAAGACCCAGTACTTC. The encoded protein is CASSFGAGLLRKTQYF.

This sequence joins TRBV27 and TRBJ2-1; 10 bases agree with TRBD2. CDR3 length: 15 amino acids. CDR1 is MNHEY, CDR2 SMNVEV, per germline (reference sequence). The junction had 8 bases not matched to a gene; V was cut back by 6 bases and J by 6 bases. The CDR3 DNA reads TGTGCCAGCAGCTCCGGGACTAGCGCTCGCAATGAGCAGTTCTTC. Its translation: CASSSGTSARNEQFF.

The CDR3 sequence: CASSPLGGTSGANVLTF. CDR3 in DNA: TGTGCCAGCAGCCCGCTTGGTGGGACCTCTGGGGCCAACGTCCTGACTTTC. The chain carries TRBV4-2 and TRBJ2-6; D could derive from TRBD1 or TRBD2 (5 bases each). The CDR3 runs 17 residues. V was cut by 4 bases and J by 0 bases, with 13 bases left in between. The V gene's germline CDR1 is LGHNA and CDR2 YNFKEQ.

The chain has TRBV4-3 and TRBJ1-2; D remains unclear. CDR3 length: 15 amino acids. V was pared by 0 bases and J by 4 bases, with 12 bases between. Germline V gives CDR1 LGHNA, CDR2 YSLEER. This CDR3 reads CASSQELLGSYGYTF. Written as DNA, the CDR3 is TGCGCCAGCAGCCAAGAATTATTAGGCAGCTATGGCTACACCTTC.

As DNA, the CDR3 is TGTGCCAGTAGTACCCGGACCGAAGACCATAGCAATCAGCCCCAGCATTTT. Translation: CASSTRTEDHSNQPQHF. The chain joins TRBV19 to TRBJ1-5, with D uncertain. This CDR3 contains 17 residues. The V end lost 4 bases, the J end lost 0 bases, and 16 bases lay between the germline ends. Germline V gene lookup returns CDR1 LNHDA and CDR2 SQIVND (reference sequence).

The chain recombines TRBV7-2 with TRBJ2-7; D gene uncertain. Germline CDR1 is SGHTA and CDR2 is FQGNSA. V was clipped by 1 base and J by 7 bases, with 8 bases between them. There are 12 residues in the CDR3. Here the CDR3 reads CASSLGPREQYF. CDR3 bases: TGTGCCAGCAGCTTAGGTCCGAGGGAGCAGTACTTC.

The chain joins TRBV12-3 or TRBV12-4 to TRBJ2-7, with TRBD1 matching over 8 bases. This CDR3 is built from 20 residues. J lost 0 bases, V lost 6 bases, and 22 bases had no gene match. The CDR3 protein is CASSNDLPLPTGGLSYEQYF. The CDR3 nucleotides are TGTGCCAGCAGCAACGACCTCCCGCTCCCCACAGGGGGACTCTCCTACGAGCAGTACTTC.

V gene TRBV4-2 combines with J gene TRBJ2-7; possibly TRBD1 or TRBD2 for D (5 bases each). V lost 0 bases and J lost 0, with 12 bases in between. The CDR3 runs to 16 residues. CDR1 is LGHNA and CDR2 is YNFKEQ in the germline V gene. The CDR3 nucleotides are TGTGCCAGCAGCCAAGATTCGCCAGGGAGCTCCTACGAGCAGTACTTC. Translating it yields CASSQDSPGSSYEQYF.

The rearrangement links TRBV12-3 or TRBV12-4 to TRBJ1-2; 7 nucleotides agree with TRBD1. The CDR3 loop spans 14 amino acids. J gave up 5 bases and V 5 bases, and 8 bases lay outside the gene matches. The chain's CDR3 is CASSPGEGAYGYTF. CDR3 in DNA: TGTGCCAGCAGTCCCGGGGAGGGGGCGTATGGCTACACCTTC.

V usage is TRBV25-1 and J usage is TRBJ2-2; maybe TRBD2 (6 bases). Germline loops: CDR1 MGHDK, CDR2 SYGVNS. The CDR3 sequence is 14 residues long. Trimming cost V 5 bases and J 7 bases, with 14 bases left between them. CDR3 DNA sequence: TGTGCCAGCAGTCACGGGACTCCCGGCGGGGAGCTGTTTTTT. This encodes CASSHGTPGGELFF.

This clonotype was observed a single time. V and J are TRBV12-3 or TRBV12-4 and TRBJ1-1, with D unresolved. The CDR3 spans 17 residues. V shed 5 bases and J shed 1 base, with 20 bases lying between them. The CDR3 sequence: CASSQYRPYRANTEAFF. The CDR3 DNA sequence: TGTGCCAGCAGTCAATACCGACCCTATCGGGCGAACACTGAAGCTTTCTTT.

The chain is built from TRBV5-4 and TRBJ2-5; 10 nucleotides align to TRBD2. Per germline, CDR1 SGHNT and CDR2 YYREEE (reference sequence). The CDR3 is 16 residues long. The V gene end was trimmed by 0 bases and the J gene end by 2 bases; junction bases not matched to a gene: 4. The DNA for the CDR3 is TGTGCCAGCAGCTTGGCCACACTAGCGGGGCAAGAGACCCAGTACTTC. This codes for CASSLATLAGQETQYF.

The chain has TRBV9 and TRBJ2-1; D not certain. The CDR3 extends over 11 amino acids. CDR1 is SGDLS and CDR2 is YYNGEE in the germline V gene. Trimming removed 0 bases from V and 8 bases from J, with 3 bases in between. CDR3 region: CASSVGYEQFF. In DNA, the CDR3 is TGTGCCAGCAGCGTAGGTTATGAGCAGTTCTTC.

This clonotype was observed once. The chain couples TRBV24-1 to TRBJ2-3; D is ambiguous. V was trimmed by 0 bases and J by 9 bases, leaving 9 bases between them. The CDR3 totals 13 residues. Germline V lookup: CDR1 KGHDR, CDR2 SFDVKD. This chain's CDR3 is CATSDLIGETQYF. The CDR3 DNA follows: TGTGCCACCAGTGATTTGATTGGTGAAACGCAGTATTTT.